Each of the 15 T cell receptor beta chains below was sequenced from the same sample in a study of T-cell reconstitution after alpha-beta-depleted transplantation in children. During its preparation, the TCRbeta library received unique molecular identifiers. TCRdb reprocessed the PCR reads via MiXCR and lists one record per CDR3 protein. This table has approximately 520,000 distinct CDR3 sequences, 11% appearing once. Sample: PBMCs, mostly from graft donor cells, taken 180 days after TCRalphabeta/CD19-depleted stem cell transplant. Receptor source: a female patient between 2 and 15 years old who had a stem cell transplant for aplastic anemia, so the T cells may come from the graft donor.

This clonotype was counted only a few times. The chain joins TRBV5-1 to TRBJ2-3, with D unclear. Trimming left V 4 bases short and J 4 bases short, with 16 bases between. The CDR3 contains 15 residues. CDR1 is SGHRS, CDR2 YFSETQ, per germline. CDR3 sequence reads: CASSDFWVRSDTQYF. DNA for the CDR3: TGCGCCAGCAGCGACTTCTGGGTGAGGTCAGATACGCAGTATTTT.

This clonotype was observed a few times. One end of the junction does not line up with germline, which may come from a read error. The chain recombines TRBV6-1 with TRBJ2-1, with 11 positions matching TRBD2. Germline-derived CDR1 and CDR2 are MNHNS and SASEGT. This CDR3 has 17 residues. CDR3 in DNA: TGTGCCATCAGTGAAGGGCTAGCGGGAGGCTTCGGGGATGAGCAGTTCTTC. It yields the protein CAISEGLAGGFGDEQFF.

The chain carries TRBV5-1 and TRBJ2-5, with TRBD2 matching 10 bases. CDR3 size: 15 residues. Germline V gives CDR1 SGHRS, CDR2 YFSETQ. V shed 4 bases, J shed 5 bases, and the junction held 8 bases outside the gene matches. The CDR3 spells CASSASGRAGETQYF. The DNA for the CDR3 is TGCGCCAGCAGCGCGAGCGGGAGGGCCGGGGAGACCCAGTACTTC.

This chain joins TRBV18 and TRBJ2-7; possible D gene TRBD1, 6 bases. Per the germline V gene, CDR1 is KGHSH and CDR2 is LQKENI. Trimming shortened V by 8 bases and J by 4 bases, and 18 bases separated the two germline ends. The CDR3 runs 14 residues. The CDR3 here is CASSPTGEYYEQYV. The CDR3 DNA follows: TGTGCCAGCAGCCCGACAGGCGAATATTACGAGCAGTACGTC.

This clonotype was detected a few times. The chain combines TRBV6-2 or TRBV6-3 with TRBJ2-1; the D call may be TRBD1 or TRBD2 (6 bases each). Germline loops: CDR1 MNHEY, CDR2 SVGEGT. The CDR3 has 16 residues. Trimming removed 4 bases at V and 10 bases at J, with 23 bases between. CDR3 coding DNA: TGTGCCAGCAGTTTGACTAGGGGACATGGTACCAACGAGCAGTTCTTC. The encoded protein is CASSLTRGHGTNEQFF.

This clonotype was detected a few times. V usage is TRBV11-1 and J usage is TRBJ2-1; the match to TRBD2 covers 10 bases. The CDR3 loop spans 18 amino acids. Trimming cost V 1 base and J 8 bases; bases outside gene matches: 14. CDR1 SGHAT and CDR2 FQDESV come from the germline V gene (reference sequence). The CDR3 reads CASSLGAGGLNEKDEQFF. For the CDR3, the DNA is TGTGCCAGCAGCTTAGGAGCGGGAGGGCTCAACGAAAAGGATGAGCAGTTCTTC.

This clonotype was seen only a few times. The genes are TRBV5-1 and TRBJ2-7, with a possible D match to TRBD2 (5 bases). V lost 6 bases to trimming and J lost 0 bases, with 13 bases between them. Germline CDR1 and CDR2: SGHRS and YFSETQ. The CDR3 is 14 amino acids. The chain's CDR3 is CASNGDGSSYEQYF. CDR3 bases: TGCGCCAGCAACGGGGATGGAAGCTCCTACGAGCAGTACTTC.

This clonotype was counted at least ten times. This rearrangement joins TRBV9 to TRBJ2-3; D is ambiguous. The CDR3 covers 12 residues. CDR1 SGDLS and CDR2 YYNGEE come from the germline V gene. Trimming took off 0 bases at V and 7 bases at J, with 6 bases between the two ends. The CDR3 region has the DNA TGTGCCAGCAGCGTAGAAAGTAATACGCAGTATTTT. Its translation is CASSVESNTQYF.

V is TRBV24-1 and J is TRBJ2-2; perhaps D is TRBD1 or TRBD2 (5 bases each). CDR1 and CDR2 (germline): KGHDR, SFDVKD. The CDR3 has 15 amino acids. Deletions cut 10 bases from V and 3 bases from J, with 17 bases between. This CDR3 is CATSWAGADTGELFF. Written as DNA, the CDR3 is TGTGCCACTTCTTGGGCCGGGGCGGACACCGGGGAGCTGTTTTTT.

This clonotype showed up just a few times. The chain uses TRBV9 and TRBJ1-3, with D uncertain. This CDR3 is built from 14 residues. Per the germline V gene, CDR1 is SGDLS and CDR2 is YYNGEE. Trimming took 0 bases from V and 3 from J, leaving 7 bases between them. CDR3: CASSVGGLGNTIYF. The CDR3 DNA is TGTGCCAGCAGCGTAGGAGGTCTTGGAAACACCATATATTTT. Full variable domain (remainder filled in from reference TRBV9 and TRBJ1-3): DSGVTQTPKHLITATGQRVTLRCSPRSGDLSVYWYQQSLDQGLQFLIQYYNGEERAKGNILERFSAQQFPDLHSELNLSSLELGDSALYFCASSVGGLGNTIYFGEGSWLTVV.

V and J are TRBV4-1 and TRBJ1-5; TRBD1 matches at 9 bases. J lost 7 bases, V lost 3 bases, and 7 bases had no gene match. The length of the CDR3 is 15 residues. Germline loops: CDR1 MGHRA, CDR2 YSYEKL. The CDR3 region has the DNA TGCGCCAGCAGCCAGAAACAGGGGGCTACCCAGCCCCAGCATTTT. Residues: CASSQKQGATQPQHF.

The chain carries TRBV7-9 and TRBJ2-7, with TRBD2 matching 9 bases. Germline lookup yields CDR1 SEHNR and CDR2 FQNEAQ (reference sequence). Unmatched junction bases numbered 6, after V lost 0 bases and J lost 9 bases. CDR3 length equals 14 residues. For the CDR3, the DNA is TGTGCCAGCAGCTTAGCGAGCCTAGCGGGGCGGCAGTACTTC. Translation: CASSLASLAGRQYF.

This clonotype was seen more than once but under ten times. The rearrangement joins TRBV10-2 to TRBJ2-3, with TRBD2 matching over 12 bases. This CDR3 is built from 15 residues. The ends lost 6 bases at V and 5 bases at J; junction bases unmatched: 6. Germline lookup yields CDR1 WSHSY and CDR2 SAAADI. Written as DNA, the CDR3 is TGCGCCAGCAGGGAGACTAGCGGGAGTAGAGATACGCAGTATTTT. This translates into CASRETSGSRDTQYF.

The chain has TRBV5-1 and TRBJ2-1, with 7 bases fitting TRBD1. V shed 1 base, J shed 5 bases, and the junction held 6 bases outside the gene matches. CDR1 is SGHRS and CDR2 is YFSETQ in the germline V gene. CDR3 size: 15 residues. The CDR3 is CASSLRGGQNNEQFF. DNA of the CDR3: TGCGCCAGCAGCTTGAGAGGGGGCCAAAACAATGAGCAGTTCTTC.

This clonotype was seen a handful of times. V is TRBV29-1 and J is TRBJ1-1, with a weak D call TRBD1 (5 bases). Germline V gene lookup returns CDR1 SQVTM and CDR2 ANQGSEA. V was shortened by 4 bases and J by 2 bases, with 11 bases between the two germline ends. The CDR3 length is 13 residues. The CDR3 protein is CSVGDGSNTEAFF. The CDR3 coding sequence is TGCAGCGTTGGGGACGGGAGTAACACTGAAGCTTTCTTT.